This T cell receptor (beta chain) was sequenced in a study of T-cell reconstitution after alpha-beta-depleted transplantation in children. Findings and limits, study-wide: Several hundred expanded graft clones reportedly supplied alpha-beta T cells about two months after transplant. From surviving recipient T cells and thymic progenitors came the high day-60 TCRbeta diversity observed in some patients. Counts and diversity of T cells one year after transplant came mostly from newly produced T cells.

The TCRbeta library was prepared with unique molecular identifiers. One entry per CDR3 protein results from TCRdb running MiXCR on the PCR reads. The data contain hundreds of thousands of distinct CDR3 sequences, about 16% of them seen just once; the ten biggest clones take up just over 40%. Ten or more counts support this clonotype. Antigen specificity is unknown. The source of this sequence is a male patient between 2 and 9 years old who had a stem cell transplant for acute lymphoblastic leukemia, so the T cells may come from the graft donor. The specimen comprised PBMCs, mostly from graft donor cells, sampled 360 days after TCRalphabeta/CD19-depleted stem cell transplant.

The CDR3 nucleotides read TGCGCCAGCAGCTTAGTACCCATCGCCACAGATACGCAGTATTTT. This translates into CASSLVPIATDTQYF. V usage is TRBV5-1 and J usage is TRBJ2-3; D not resolved. Deletions cut 2 bases from V and 2 bases from J, with 12 bases between. The CDR3 has 15 amino acids. Germline CDR1 SGHRS, CDR2 YFSETQ.